This T cell receptor beta chain was recovered during a study of T-cell reconstitution after alpha-beta-depleted transplantation in children. The study's findings and limits: T-cell counts and diversity at one year following transplant were attributed mainly to newly produced T cells. Surviving recipient cells, namely T cells and thymic progenitors, were the source of high day-60 TCRbeta diversity in some patients. Several hundred graft clones that had expanded were reportedly the source of alpha-beta T cells about two months after transplant.

This sample's TCRbeta library carried unique molecular identifier barcodes. TCRdb independently ran MiXCR on the PCR reads; one entry per CDR3 protein. The data show fewer than 750,000 distinct CDR3 sequences, 25% to 30% seen once. About this clonotype itself: Its antigen is currently unknown.

Sequenced material: PBMCs, taken before TCRalphabeta/CD19-depleted stem cell transplant. This receptor was identified in a boy under two years old with Wiskott-Aldrich syndrome, due to receive a stem cell transplant.

CDR3 in DNA: TGTGCCTGGAGTGGGACAGGGGCGTGGGAGACCCAGTACTTC. This encodes CAWSGTGAWETQYF. This chain uses TRBV30 with TRBJ2-5; 9 nucleotides line up with TRBD1. With 1 base clipped from V and 5 bases from J, the junction kept 5 bases outside the gene matches. The CDR3 covers 14 residues. CDR1 is GTSNPN and CDR2 is SVGIG in the germline V gene (reference sequence). Looking up the rest from reference TRBV30 and TRBJ2-5 gives the full variable domain: SQTIHQWPATLVQPVGSPLSLECTVEGTSNPNLYWYRQAAGRGLQLLFYSVGIGQISSEVPQNLSASRPQDRQFILSSKKLLLSDSGFYLCAWSGTGAWETQYFGPGTRLLVL.